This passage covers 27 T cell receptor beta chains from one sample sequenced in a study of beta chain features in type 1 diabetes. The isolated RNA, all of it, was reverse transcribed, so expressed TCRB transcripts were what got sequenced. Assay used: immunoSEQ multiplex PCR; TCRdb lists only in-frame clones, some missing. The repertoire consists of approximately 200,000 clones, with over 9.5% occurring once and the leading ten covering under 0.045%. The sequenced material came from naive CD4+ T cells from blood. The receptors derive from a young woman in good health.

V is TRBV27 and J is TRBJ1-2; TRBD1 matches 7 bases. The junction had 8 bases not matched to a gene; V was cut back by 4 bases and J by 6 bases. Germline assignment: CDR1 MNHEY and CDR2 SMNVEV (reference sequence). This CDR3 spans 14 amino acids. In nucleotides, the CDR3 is TGTGCCAGCAGTTCTCTCAGGGGGTTGGATGGCTACACCTTC. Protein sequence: CASSSLRGLDGYTF.

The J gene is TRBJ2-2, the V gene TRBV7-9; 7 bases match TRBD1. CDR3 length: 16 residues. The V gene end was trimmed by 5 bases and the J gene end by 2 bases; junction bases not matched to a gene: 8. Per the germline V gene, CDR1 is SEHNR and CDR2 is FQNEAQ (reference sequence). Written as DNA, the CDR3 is TGTGCCAGCAGCGGTAATGGACAGGTTAACACCGGGGAGCTGTTTTTT. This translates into CASSGNGQVNTGELFF. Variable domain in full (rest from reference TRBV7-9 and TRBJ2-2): DTGVSQNPRHKITKRGQNVTFRCDPISEHNRLYWYRQTLGQGPEFLTYFQNEAQLEKSRLLSDRFSAERPKGSFSTLEIQRTEQGDSAMYLCASSGNGQVNTGELFFGEGSRLTVL.

Written as DNA, the CDR3 is TGCGCCAGCAGCTTGTTGACAGGGGTGAACACTGAAGCTTTCTTT. Encoded protein: CASSLLTGVNTEAFF. The chain couples TRBV5-1 to TRBJ1-1; 8 bases match TRBD1. Losses at the gene ends were 1 base for V and 0 bases for J; bases not matched to a gene: 2. The CDR3 spans 15 residues. Per the germline V gene, CDR1 is SGHRS and CDR2 is YFSETQ.

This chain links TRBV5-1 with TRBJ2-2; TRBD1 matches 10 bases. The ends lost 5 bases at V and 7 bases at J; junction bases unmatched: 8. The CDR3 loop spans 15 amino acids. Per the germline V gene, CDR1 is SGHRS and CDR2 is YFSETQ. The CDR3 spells CASSLPTGGFGELFF. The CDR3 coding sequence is TGCGCCAGCAGTCTCCCGACAGGGGGCTTCGGGGAGCTGTTTTTT.

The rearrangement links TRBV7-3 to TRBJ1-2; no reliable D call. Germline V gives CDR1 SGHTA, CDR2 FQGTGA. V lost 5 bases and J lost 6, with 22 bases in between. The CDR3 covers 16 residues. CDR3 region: CASSPQPSPSSNGYTF. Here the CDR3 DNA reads TGTGCCAGCAGCCCCCAGCCCTCGCCCAGTAGCAATGGCTACACCTTC.

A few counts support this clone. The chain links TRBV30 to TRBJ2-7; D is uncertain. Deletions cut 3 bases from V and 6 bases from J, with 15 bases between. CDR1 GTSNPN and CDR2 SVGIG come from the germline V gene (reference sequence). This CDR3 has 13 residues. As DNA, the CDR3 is TGTGCCTGGAGCCTAAGCCCCTCTAGCGAGCAGTACTTC. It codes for CAWSLSPSSEQYF.

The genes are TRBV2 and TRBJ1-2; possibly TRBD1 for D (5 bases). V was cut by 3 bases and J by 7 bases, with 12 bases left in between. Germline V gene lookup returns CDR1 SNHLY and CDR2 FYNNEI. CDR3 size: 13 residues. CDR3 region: CASSDFSGSGYTF. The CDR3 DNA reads TGTGCCAGCAGTGATTTCTCAGGGTCTGGCTACACCTTC.

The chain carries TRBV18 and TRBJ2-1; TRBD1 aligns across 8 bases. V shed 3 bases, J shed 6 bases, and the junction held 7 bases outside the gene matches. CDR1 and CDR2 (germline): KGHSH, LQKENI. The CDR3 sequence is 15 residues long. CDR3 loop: CASSPWTGNGNEQFF. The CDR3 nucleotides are TGTGCCAGCTCACCGTGGACAGGGAACGGCAATGAGCAGTTCTTC.

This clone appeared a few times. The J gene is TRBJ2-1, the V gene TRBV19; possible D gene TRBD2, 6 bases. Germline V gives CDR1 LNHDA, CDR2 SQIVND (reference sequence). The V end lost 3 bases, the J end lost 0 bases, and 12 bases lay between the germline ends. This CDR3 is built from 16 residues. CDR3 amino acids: CASSMRGRGSYNEQFF. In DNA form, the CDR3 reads TGTGCCAGTAGTATGCGGGGAAGAGGCTCCTACAATGAGCAGTTCTTC.

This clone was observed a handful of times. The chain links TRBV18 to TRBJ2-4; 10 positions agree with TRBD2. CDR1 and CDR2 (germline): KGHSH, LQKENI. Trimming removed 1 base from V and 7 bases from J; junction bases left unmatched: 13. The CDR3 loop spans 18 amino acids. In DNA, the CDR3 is TGTGCCAGCTCACCACTTAAGGCTAGCGGGAGAGTTGGTAACATTCAGTACTTC. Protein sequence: CASSPLKASGRVGNIQYF.

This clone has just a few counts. The CDR3 is CASSVQVQTQNSGANVLTF. Here the CDR3 DNA reads TGTGCCAGCAGCGTACAGGTACAGACACAAAACTCTGGGGCCAACGTCCTGACTTTC. This chain links TRBV9 with TRBJ2-6; D not resolved. This CDR3 has 19 amino acids. Trimming removed 1 base at V and 0 bases at J, with 17 bases between. Looked up from germline, CDR1 is SGDLS and CDR2 is YYNGEE. Supplemented by reference TRBV9 and TRBJ2-6, the full variable domain reads DSGVTQTPKHLITATGQRVTLRCSPRSGDLSVYWYQQSLDQGLQFLIQYYNGEERAKGNILERFSAQQFPDLHSELNLSSLELGDSALYFCASSVQVQTQNSGANVLTFGAGSRLTVL.

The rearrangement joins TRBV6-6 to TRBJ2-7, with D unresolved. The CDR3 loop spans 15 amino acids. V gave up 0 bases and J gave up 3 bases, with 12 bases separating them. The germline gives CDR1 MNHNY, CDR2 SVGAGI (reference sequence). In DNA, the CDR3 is TGTGCCAGCAGTTACTCTGGGCCAAACGACTACGAGCAGTACTTC. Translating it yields CASSYSGPNDYEQYF.

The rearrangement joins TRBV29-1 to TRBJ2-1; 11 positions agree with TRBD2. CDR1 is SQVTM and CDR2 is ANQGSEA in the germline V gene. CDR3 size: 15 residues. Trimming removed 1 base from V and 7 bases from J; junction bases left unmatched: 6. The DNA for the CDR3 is TGCAGCGTTGAAGGACGGCTAGCGGGAGGTAATGAGCAGTTCTTC. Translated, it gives CSVEGRLAGGNEQFF.

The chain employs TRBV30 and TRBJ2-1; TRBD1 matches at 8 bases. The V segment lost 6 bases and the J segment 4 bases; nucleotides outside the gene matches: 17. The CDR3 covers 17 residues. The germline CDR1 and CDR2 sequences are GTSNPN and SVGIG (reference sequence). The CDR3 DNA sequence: TGTGCCTGCGATCCTGTATCCCGGGACAGGAGTTACAATGAGCAGTTCTTC. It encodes CACDPVSRDRSYNEQFF.

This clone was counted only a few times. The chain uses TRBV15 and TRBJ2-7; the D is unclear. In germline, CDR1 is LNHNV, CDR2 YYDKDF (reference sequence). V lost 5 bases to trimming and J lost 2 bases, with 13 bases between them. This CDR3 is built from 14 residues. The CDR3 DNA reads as TGTGCCACCAGCCACAATAGAGGCCCCTACGAGCAGTACTTC. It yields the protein CATSHNRGPYEQYF.

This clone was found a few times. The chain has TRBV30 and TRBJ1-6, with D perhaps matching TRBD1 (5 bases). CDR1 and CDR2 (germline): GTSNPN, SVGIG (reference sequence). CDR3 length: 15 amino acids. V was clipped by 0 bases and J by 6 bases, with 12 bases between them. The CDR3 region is CAWSVSGAGNSPLHF. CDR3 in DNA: TGTGCCTGGAGTGTAAGTGGGGCAGGTAATTCACCCCTCCACTTT.

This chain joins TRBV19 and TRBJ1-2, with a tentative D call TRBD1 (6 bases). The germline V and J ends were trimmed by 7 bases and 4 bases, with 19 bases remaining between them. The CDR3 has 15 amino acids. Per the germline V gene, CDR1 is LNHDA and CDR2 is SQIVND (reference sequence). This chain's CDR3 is CASNTQARGAYGYTF. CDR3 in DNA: TGTGCCAGTAATACTCAGGCCCGGGGGGCCTATGGCTACACCTTC.

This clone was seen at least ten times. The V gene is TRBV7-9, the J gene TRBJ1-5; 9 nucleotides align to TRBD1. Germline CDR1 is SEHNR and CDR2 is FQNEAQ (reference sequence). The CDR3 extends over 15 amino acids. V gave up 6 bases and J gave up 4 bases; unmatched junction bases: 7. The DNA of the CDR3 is TGTGCCAGCAGTATACGACAGGGGGGAAATCAGCCCCAGCATTTT. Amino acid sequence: CASSIRQGGNQPQHF.

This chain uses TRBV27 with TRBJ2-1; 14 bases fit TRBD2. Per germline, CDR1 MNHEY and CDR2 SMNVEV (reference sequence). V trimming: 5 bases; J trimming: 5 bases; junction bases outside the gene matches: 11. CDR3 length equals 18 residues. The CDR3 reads CASSTRLAGGQMNNEQFF. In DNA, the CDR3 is TGTGCCAGCAGTACCAGACTAGCGGGGGGGCAGATGAACAATGAGCAGTTCTTC.

Here the CDR3 reads CASSSYRGYTF. Written as DNA, the CDR3 is TGTGCCAGCAGCTCCTACCGGGGCTACACCTTC. This chain joins TRBV7-2 and TRBJ1-2; no reliable D call. Trimming shortened V by 4 bases and J by 8 bases, and 8 bases separated the two germline ends. CDR1 is SGHTA, CDR2 FQGNSA, per germline. The CDR3 covers 11 residues.

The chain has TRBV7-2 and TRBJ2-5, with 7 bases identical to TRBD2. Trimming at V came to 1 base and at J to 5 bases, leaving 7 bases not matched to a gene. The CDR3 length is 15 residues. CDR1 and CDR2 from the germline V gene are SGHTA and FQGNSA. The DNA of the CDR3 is TGTGCCAGCAGCTTAGATCTTCCAGCGGGGGAGACCCAGTACTTC. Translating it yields CASSLDLPAGETQYF.

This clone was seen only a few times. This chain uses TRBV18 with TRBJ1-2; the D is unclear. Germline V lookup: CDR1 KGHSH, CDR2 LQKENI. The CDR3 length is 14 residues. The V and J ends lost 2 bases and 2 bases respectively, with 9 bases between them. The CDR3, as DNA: TGTGCCAGCTCACCAAGTATCCAGAACTATGGCTACACCTTC. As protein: CASSPSIQNYGYTF.

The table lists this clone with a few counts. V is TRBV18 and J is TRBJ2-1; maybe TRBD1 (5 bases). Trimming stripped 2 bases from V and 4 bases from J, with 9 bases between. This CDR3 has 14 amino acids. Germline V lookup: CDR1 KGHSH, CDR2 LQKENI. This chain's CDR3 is CASSPGDSYNEQFF. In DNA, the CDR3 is TGTGCCAGCTCACCAGGCGACAGTTACAATGAGCAGTTCTTC.

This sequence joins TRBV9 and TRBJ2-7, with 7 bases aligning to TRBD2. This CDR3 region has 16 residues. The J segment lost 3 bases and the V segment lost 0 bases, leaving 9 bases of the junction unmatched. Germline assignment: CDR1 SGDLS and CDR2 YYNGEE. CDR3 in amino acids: CASSVGGRAGVYEQYF. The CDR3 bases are TGTGCCAGCAGCGTAGGGGGGAGGGCGGGAGTCTACGAGCAGTACTTC.

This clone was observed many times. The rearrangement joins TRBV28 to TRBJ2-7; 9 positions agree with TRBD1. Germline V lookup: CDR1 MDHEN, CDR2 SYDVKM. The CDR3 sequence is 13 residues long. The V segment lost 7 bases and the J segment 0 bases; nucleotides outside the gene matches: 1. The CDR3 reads CASMTGGSYEQYF. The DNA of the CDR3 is TGTGCCAGCATGACAGGGGGCTCCTACGAGCAGTACTTC. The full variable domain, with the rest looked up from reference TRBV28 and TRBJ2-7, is DVKVTQSSRYLVKRTGEKVFLECVQDMDHENMFWYRQDPGLGLRLIYFSYDVKMKEKGDIPEGYSVSREKKERFSLILESASTNQTSMYLCASMTGGSYEQYFGPGTRLTVT.

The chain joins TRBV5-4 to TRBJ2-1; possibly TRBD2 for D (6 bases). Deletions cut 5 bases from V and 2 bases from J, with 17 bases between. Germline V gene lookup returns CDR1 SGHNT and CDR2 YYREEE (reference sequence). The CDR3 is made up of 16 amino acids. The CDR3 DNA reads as TGTGCCAGCAGTCCCGCCCTACTAGCTACCTACAATGAGCAGTTCTTC. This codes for CASSPALLATYNEQFF.

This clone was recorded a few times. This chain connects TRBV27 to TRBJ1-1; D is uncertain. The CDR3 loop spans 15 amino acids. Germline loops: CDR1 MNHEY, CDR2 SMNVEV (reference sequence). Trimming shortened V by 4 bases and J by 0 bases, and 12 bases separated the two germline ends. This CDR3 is CASSSPGRMNTEAFF. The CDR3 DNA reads TGTGCCAGCAGTTCCCCAGGAAGGATGAACACTGAAGCTTTCTTT.